These T cell receptor beta chains were read from a single sample in a study of blood T cells in healthy people across ages. In TCRdb, the 5' RACE reads were re-called with MiXCR into one record per CDR3 protein. This sample has about 1.6 million distinct CDR3 sequences, with roughly a third found just once. The material sequenced was blood. Source of these receptors: a woman under 40 in good health. Both conserved end residues are part of each CDR3. The D gene is left open where the match is weak. Expanded clones are given a class, and other clones once, few, many or no size at all.

TRBV6-5	once	TRBJ2-7	-	TGTGCCAGCAGTTACTCGGGGACGGGTACGTGGGAGCAGTACTTC	CASSYSGTGTWEQYF
TRBV28	-	TRBJ2-7	TRBD2	TGTGCCAGCAGTTTAGAGCGGGAGTTGCCTAGCTCCTACGAGCAGTACTTC	CASSLERELPSSYEQYF
TRBV20-1	-	TRBJ1-2	-	TGCAGTGCCGCAGGGGTTCAGGATGGCTACACCTTC	CSAAGVQDGYTF
TRBV3-1	-	TRBJ2-5	TRBD1	TGTGCCAGCAGCCAAATCCGGGACAGGGGGCAAGAGACCCAGTACTTC	CASSQIRDRGQETQYF
TRBV6-2/TRBV6-3	-	TRBJ2-3	-	TGTGCCAGCAGTTACGGGTGGCGCACAGATACGCAGTATTTT	CASSYGWRTDTQYF
TRBV20-1	few	TRBJ1-2	TRBD1	TGCAGTGCTGATACAGGGGGCGTTAGCTATGGCTACACCTTC	CSADTGGVSYGYTF
TRBV7-9	-	TRBJ2-1	-	TGTGCCAGCAGCTTAGATGTGAGTTCGGGGCAGTTCTTC	CASSLDVSSGQFF
TRBV7-3	few	TRBJ2-5	-	TGTGCCAGCAGCCCGACAGGGCGGGGAGAGACCCAGTACTTC	CASSPTGRGETQYF
TRBV3-1	-	TRBJ2-1	-	TGTGCCAGCAGCCGAGGGTTGTTCAATGAGCAGTTCTTC	CASSRGLFNEQFF
TRBV7-7	-	TRBJ2-5	-	TGTGCCAGCAGCTTAGCCCGGACTCCAGGCGAGACCCAGTACTTC	CASSLARTPGETQYF
TRBV28	few	TRBJ1-2	TRBD1	TGTGCCAGCAGTAGGACAGGGGCCGGCTACACCTTC	CASSRTGAGYTF
TRBV6-1	-	TRBJ2-7	-	TGTGCCAGCAGTCCGGGACGGCTCTGGGAGCAGTACTTC	CASSPGRLWEQYF
TRBV7-3	-	TRBJ2-1	TRBD2	TGTGCCAGCAGCTCCCAAGGACTAGCGGGAGATGATGAGCAGTTCTTC	CASSSQGLAGDDEQFF
TRBV12-5	few	TRBJ1-1	-	TGTGCTAGCCGGGACACCTTTACGACTGAAGCTTTCTTT	CASRDTFTTEAFF
TRBV2	few	TRBJ2-7	TRBD1	TGTGCCAGCGTTGAGACAGGGGTAGTCTACGAGCAGTACTTC	CASVETGVVYEQYF
TRBV2	-	TRBJ1-5	TRBD1	TGTGCCAGCAGTGGTCGTCCGGGACAGGGACATAGCAATCAGCCCCAGCATTTT	CASSGRPGQGHSNQPQHF
TRBV4-2	-	TRBJ2-1	TRBD2	TGTGCCAGCAGCCAAGAAACTAGCGGGAATTACAATGAGCAGTTCTTC	CASSQETSGNYNEQFF
TRBV20-1	-	TRBJ2-1	-	TGCAGGCCCTACTTGGAGGACGCGACCTACAATGAGCAGTTCTTC	CRPYLEDATYNEQFF
TRBV14	few	TRBJ2-7	TRBD2	TGTGCCAGCAGCCCGCTAGCGGGAGTTTCCACCTACGAGCAGTACTTC	CASSPLAGVSTYEQYF
TRBV4-1	-	TRBJ2-3	-	TGCGCCAGCAGCCAAGCTTATGCAGATACGCAGTATTTT	CASSQAYADTQYF
TRBV30	-	TRBJ2-5	-	TGTGCCTGGACGGGACGCCACCAAGAGACCCAGTACTTC	CAWTGRHQETQYF
TRBV6-6	-	TRBJ2-7	-	TGTGCCAGCGCTATCGACACGACCTACGAGCAGTACTTC	CASAIDTTYEQYF
TRBV7-6	few	TRBJ2-7	-	TGTGCCAGCAGACCCTCGGGGGCCTACGAGCAGTACTTC	CASRPSGAYEQYF
TRBV5-1	-	TRBJ2-1	-	TGCGCCAGCAGCTTGAGTCCGGGGGTAAATGAGCAGTTCTTC	CASSLSPGVNEQFF
TRBV6-1	-	TRBJ2-3	-	TGTGCCAGCAGTGAACTTAATCTTAGCGCAGATACGCAGTATTTT	CASSELNLSADTQYF
TRBV5-1	-	TRBJ2-7	TRBD1	TGCGCCGGCAGCTTACCGGAACAGGGGACGTACGAGCAGTACTTC	CAGSLPEQGTYEQYF
TRBV7-9	few	TRBJ2-1	TRBD2	TGTGCCAGCAAGGAGTTAGCGGGGAGCAATGAGCAGTTCTTC	CASKELAGSNEQFF
TRBV7-9	many	TRBJ2-3	-	TGTGCCAGCAGTTTAATCCTCACAGATACGCAGTATTTT	CASSLILTDTQYF
TRBV20-1	few	TRBJ1-1	-	TGCAGTGCTAGAGTGGGGGTGGGGAACACACAAGCTTTCTTT	CSARVGVGNTQAFF
TRBV27	-	TRBJ1-5	TRBD1	TGTGCCAGCAGGATAGGAGGACAGGGGCATCAGCCCCAGCATTTT	CASRIGGQGHQPQHF
TRBV11-2	-	TRBJ2-7	-	TGTGCCAGCAGCTTAGCCCCTAGCGCTGGCGAGCAGTACTTC	CASSLAPSAGEQYF
TRBV4-2	-	TRBJ2-3	TRBD2	TGTGCCAGCAGCCAAGAGCGGGAGGGCCAACCAGATACGCAGTATTTT	CASSQEREGQPDTQYF
TRBV28	few	TRBJ2-5	TRBD1	TGTGCCAGCAGTTTCTTGGGACAGGGCCAAGAGACCCAGTACTTC	CASSFLGQGQETQYF
TRBV6-2/TRBV6-3	few	TRBJ2-2	-	TGTGCCAGCAGTTACTCCCCGAGACCGCCCACCGGGGAGCTGTTTTTT	CASSYSPRPPTGELFF
TRBV18	-	TRBJ2-1	-	TGTGCCAGCTCACCCGACGTCGGGGCGCGAAATGAGCAGTTCTTC	CASSPDVGARNEQFF
TRBV12-3/TRBV12-4	many	TRBJ2-1	TRBD1	TGTGCCAGCAGTTTAGAGGGAGGGACAGGGCCGTTCTTC	CASSLEGGTGPFF
TRBV4-1	-	TRBJ2-1	TRBD2	TGCGCCAGCAGCCAAGATTGGGGGGAGGGCTACAATGAGCAGTTCTTC	CASSQDWGEGYNEQFF
TRBV29-1	few	TRBJ2-7	TRBD2	TGCAGCTTCAGCGGGAGTAGGTACGAGCAGTACTTC	CSFSGSRYEQYF
TRBV6-6	many	TRBJ1-2	-	TGTGCCAGCAGTCAGACAGCAAACTATGGCTACACCTTC	CASSQTANYGYTF
TRBV25-1	few	TRBJ2-1	TRBD2	TGTGCCAGCAGTGAGCGGGGGGGCCCGTTCAATGAGCAGTTCTTC	CASSERGGPFNEQFF
TRBV29-1	-	TRBJ2-1	-	TGCAGCGTTGATTCGCCCACGGGAATAGAGGACAATGAGCAGTTCTTC	CSVDSPTGIEDNEQFF
TRBV5-1	-	TRBJ2-3	-	TGCGCCAGCAGCCCAGGGCAGGGTTGGATCACAGATACGCAGTATTTT	CASSPGQGWITDTQYF
TRBV15	many	TRBJ2-3	-	TGTGCCACCAGCAGAGATGGGCCTGGTGCAGATACGCAGTATTTT	CATSRDGPGADTQYF
TRBV5-5	-	TRBJ1-3	TRBD1	TGTGCCAGCAGCACCGGACAGGGGAGTTCCATCATATATTTT	CASSTGQGSSIIYF
TRBV15	few	TRBJ2-3	-	TGTGCCACCAGCAGAGATTATGGGACAGATACGCAGTATTTT	CATSRDYGTDTQYF
TRBV27	-	TRBJ2-7	-	TGTGCCAGCAGCCTTAGCGGCGTCCCCTACGAGCAGTACTTC	CASSLSGVPYEQYF
TRBV2	-	TRBJ1-2	-	TGTGCCAGCAGACCAGACAGTACGGGTGGCTACACCTTC	CASRPDSTGGYTF
TRBV11-2	few	TRBJ2-3	-	TGTGCCAGCGTTTTCGGAGATACGCAGTATTTT	CASVFGDTQYF
TRBV7-6	-	TRBJ2-7	TRBD1	TGTGCCAGCAGCTTAGTGATAGGACGGGACAGACTTTACGAGCAGTACTTC	CASSLVIGRDRLYEQYF
TRBV6-2/TRBV6-3	few	TRBJ1-2	-	TGTGCCAGCAGCGACCCCTATGGCTACACCTTC	CASSDPYGYTF
TRBV4-1	few	TRBJ1-1	TRBD1	TGCGCCAGCAGCCAAGATCCGAGACAGGGTGGTTACACTGAAGCTTTCTTT	CASSQDPRQGGYTEAFF
TRBV7-9	few	TRBJ1-5	-	TGTGCCAGCAGCTTAGGAGGGGAATATAGCAATCAGCCCCAGCATTTT	CASSLGGEYSNQPQHF
TRBV28	once	TRBJ2-1	TRBD2	TGTGCCAGCAGTTTCCCAGGGACTAGCGGAAAGTACAATGAGCAGTTCTTC	CASSFPGTSGKYNEQFF
TRBV4-1	many	TRBJ2-7	-	TGCGCCAGCAGCCCTAACACGGTAGAGGGTTACGAGCAGTACTTC	CASSPNTVEGYEQYF
TRBV28	-	TRBJ2-7	TRBD1	TGTGCCAGCAGTCCCCGACAGGGGAAGTTTCTCTACGAGCAGTACTTC	CASSPRQGKFLYEQYF